These T cell receptor beta chains were read from a single sample in a study of blood T cell repertoires in COVID-19. Some clones are missing from TCRdb's copy, which holds only in-frame ones; the method was immunoSEQ multiplex PCR. Of about 160,000 clones in the sample, under 95% are singletons; the top ten hold about 2%. Input material: peripheral blood. The receptors were gathered from a man aged 18 to 29 with acute or convalescent COVID-19. Each CDR3 is given with its conserved first and last residue.

V	J	CDR3
TRBV7-9	TRBJ2-3	CASSTPVSGSVKDTQYF
TRBV9	TRBJ2-2	CASSATSSTGELFF
TRBV11-2	TRBJ2-3	CASRVLAGGLPRATDTQYF
TRBV20-1	TRBJ2-1	CSASSGLAGGITDEQFF
TRBV10-3	TRBJ2-7	CAISESRGGYEQYF
TRBV24-1	TRBJ1-2	CATSAPAQGYYGYTF
TRBV28	TRBJ1-3	CASSLSGSGNTIYF
TRBV19	TRBJ2-7	CASARSGRSSYEQYF
TRBV3-1/TRBV3-2	TRBJ1-1	CASSRHTGEAFF
TRBV4-2	TRBJ1-6	CASSQEGGASDSPLHF
TRBV25-1	TRBJ2-1	CASSTGASNEQFF
TRBV9	TRBJ2-1	CASSVTSGSLNEQFF
TRBV4-1	TRBJ1-2	CASSQQVKSNYGYTF
TRBV12-5	TRBJ2-7	CASGLVLAGAHYEQYF
TRBV7-6	TRBJ1-6	CASSPAGDSPLHF
TRBV3-1/TRBV3-2	TRBJ1-1	CASSQASGVSDTEAFF
TRBV27	TRBJ2-1	CASSGPIAGGGMDEQFF
TRBV19	TRBJ1-5	CASMNTKVTGGRHQPQHF
TRBV12-5	TRBJ2-5	CASALDRGRGETQYF
TRBV4-1	TRBJ2-3	CASSQDRLSDTDTQYF
TRBV2	TRBJ1-2	CASKDRANYGYTF
TRBV6-5	TRBJ1-1	CASTDRGGTEAFF
TRBV19	TRBJ1-1	CASSIVSDTEAFF
TRBV27	TRBJ2-1	CASSLLSVNEQFF
TRBV5-1	TRBJ1-4	CASSLDGLNEKLFF